This TCR beta chain appears in the sequencing data of a study of post-analysis software for immune sequencing data. Study-level points and caveats: Multiple sclerosis was associated with a significant reduction in normalized Chao1 diversity relative to controls. Included in a set of five TRBV segments more frequent in patients than controls were TRBV5-6, TRBV5-1 and TRBV20-1.

V lost 0 bases and J 4 bases, leaving 16 bases between the germline ends. The germline V gene has CDR1 DFQATT and CDR2 SNEGSKA (reference sequence). This CDR3 contains 15 residues. Sequencing libraries made from TCR beta cDNA carried unique molecular identifiers. TCRdb ran MiXCR on the PCR reads and lists one entry per CDR3 protein. The table shows hundreds of thousands of distinct CDR3 sequences, with 59% occurring only once. Worth noting for this clonotype: The antigen is undetermined.

The chain links TRBV20-1 to TRBJ2-7, with a weak D call TRBD1 (6 bases). The specimen sequenced was blood. The TCR was taken from a girl aged 2-10 years with multiple sclerosis. Here the CDR3 DNA reads TGCAGTGCTAGAGATCTCAGGGGCCACCGATACGAGCAGTACTTC. Encoded protein: CSARDLRGHRYEQYF.